This TCR beta chain came from a study of cytomegalovirus exposure and HLA in healthy donors. The wider study: Some 200 million T cells yielded some 120 million unique TCR beta sequences in earlier analysis.

Per the germline V gene, CDR1 is SEHNR and CDR2 is FQNEAQ (reference sequence). V was pared by 4 bases and J by 2 bases, with 10 bases of the junction left unmatched. The length of the CDR3 is 16 residues. For this clone: No antigen is known for it.

It was with 60 Vbeta and 13 Jbeta primers that the PCR ran. This table comes from immunoSEQ multiplex PCR, and its TCRdb copy is limited to in-frame clones, with some not included. This table holds some 140,000 clones, about 80% found once. The study's findings and limits: TRBV6-2, TRBV6-3 and some other V segments were unresolvable in 87-base-pair reads.

V gene TRBV7-9 combines with J gene TRBJ1-1; TRBD1 matches at 7 bases. The clonotype comes from a male donor in good health and CMV-seropositive. Material: PBMCs. The CDR3 protein is CASSSSPRDSNTEAFF. CDR3 sequence (DNA): TGTGCCAGCAGCTCCAGCCCCCGGGACAGTAACACTGAAGCTTTCTTT.